Sequencing of this T cell receptor beta chain was carried out in a study of blood T cells in healthy people across ages (dated by TCRdb to 2014 to 2015). In the study overall: Template switching captured roughly one uniquely barcoded TCR beta cDNA molecule per two T cells in model experiments. The study measured age-related changes in TCR beta repertoire diversity using deep sequencing normalized with unique cDNA molecular identifiers. Four age groups were formed from the donors: young (average approximately 15 years), middle-aged (approximately 39), aged (around 68) and long-lived (about 80). Donors of different ages were randomly distributed across sequencing lanes to avoid experimental bias. The study analyzed two additional independent replicas of 1 million unique cDNA reads from the same blood draw for two donors, one aged 18 to 29 and one aged 80 or older.

Overall study outcomes, separate from this receptor: Because donor CMV infection status was unknown, age-related changes in expanded clonotypes were potentially confounded. Observed TCR beta diversity per million T cells fell roughly linearly with age, and a significant reduction was already apparent by age approximately 40. The percentage of naive T cells measured by flow cytometry correlated strongly with observed TCR beta diversity. Total diversity estimates from one million sequenced T cells were considered lower bounds and underestimates. Compared with the aged group, the long-lived group had more naive CD4+ T cells, fewer expanded clones and increased TCR diversity, a pattern suggesting age selection. Since profiling was done on bulk unsorted PBMCs, naive and antigen-experienced compartments could not be conclusively compared.

The method behind the library was 5' RACE. TCRdb names Illumina HiSeq 2500 as the instrument used. A second 7 to 11 cycle PCR used a sample-barcoded 5' primer and a J-beta primer mix. Each TCR beta cDNA molecule received a unique molecular identifier from a template-switch 5' adaptor carrying 12 random nucleotides. At least 2.5 million CDR3-containing paired-end reads were obtained from each sample. All of the RNA was converted into first-strand cDNA using the Mint cDNA synthesis kit, with a TRBC-specific oligonucleotide serving as the primer. All cDNA was treated with uracil-DNA glycosylase and then went through a first 18-cycle PCR with the universal primers M1SS and BC2_uni_R. Per the original workflow: Normalization of each sample was performed by random selection of 1 million high-quality reads, each carrying a distinct molecular identifier. Instead of being binned into consensus sequences, reads with shared molecular identifiers were discarded. MiTCR, set to a Q25 quality threshold and the strictest error-elimination algorithm, was used for CDR3 identification, clonotype clustering and error correction. Lower-bound total TCR beta diversity was estimated with a nonparametric unseen species model using Euler transformation. The raw public reads went through TCRdb reprocessing: fastp at Q25, MiXCR clone calling, in-frame beta chains kept. CDR3 protein duplicates are merged, each entry listing the most common genes and DNA. TCRdb's processing, not the study's, gives the V and J calls here. This sample lists 700,000 to 850,000 distinct CDR3 sequences; about 37% were detected once. Of the sample, approximately 12% is held by the ten largest clones.

This clonotype was seen a few times. This clone's antigen is unknown. Base qualities are missing; no much larger clone stands one base away. Systemically healthy Caucasian individuals from Russia, about 38 in total and aged roughly 6 to 100 years, were included as donors. Around 9.7 milliliters of peripheral blood were collected from each donor into EDTA-treated Vacutainer tubes. Ficoll-Paque density-gradient centrifugation was used to isolate PBMCs, with at least 6 million per sample. Total RNA was extracted from PBMCs with Trizol reagent, with at least 5 micrograms obtained per sample. Naive CD45RAhigh/CD27high T cell percentages were measured by flow cytometry on a PBMC aliquot from every donor. Cut back by 6 bases and 4 bases, the V and J ends lie 16 bases apart. Inclusive of the bounding cysteine and phenylalanine, the CDR3 is 13 residues long. Left in the record is the CDR3 DNA by itself, 39 bases read in frame from the first base. CDR1 SQVTM and CDR2 ANQGSEA were looked up in the germline V gene.

The sample comprised blood. This TCR was recovered from a man between 18 and 29 years old in good health. This receptor chain uses TRBV29-1 and TRBJ2-7; TRBD1 is perhaps the D gene, given 5 matching bases. The CDR3 region has the sequence CSVRRQRGYEQYF. The nucleotide sequence is given as TGCAGCGTCAGGAGACAGAGAGGTTACGAGCAGTACTTC.